The T cell receptor (beta chain) described here comes from a study of post-analysis software for immune sequencing data. To note about this clonotype: What it binds is unknown.

Germline V gene data show CDR1 as LGHNA and CDR2 as YSLEER. The CDR3 has 13 amino acids. Trimming took off 1 base at V and 4 bases at J, with 5 bases between the two ends. Findings and limits, study-wide: Significantly lower normalized Chao1 diversity was seen in multiple sclerosis patients than in controls. Included in a set of roughly five TRBV segments more frequent in patients than controls were TRBV5-6, TRBV5-1 and TRBV20-1.

Libraries were made from TCR beta cDNA, and they carried unique molecular identifiers. TCRdb re-called the PCR reads through MiXCR, storing one row per CDR3 protein. The sample holds approximately 730,000 distinct CDR3 sequences, about 45% seen once. V usage is TRBV4-3 and J usage is TRBJ1-3; D uncertain. The sequence came from a girl between 10 and 17 years old with multiple sclerosis. Material for sequencing was blood. Written as DNA, the CDR3 is TGCGCCAGCAGCCAAGTTATAGGAAACACCATATATTTT. It specifies CASSQVIGNTIYF.